This TCR beta chain is from a study of T cell clonotyping in hematopoietic cell transplantation. About the study: Recipients' pretransplant samples followed cytoreduction. Overall study results and limits: Recipient TCR diversity dropped after transplant; expanded clonotypes rose from day 30 to 180.

Trimming cost V 1 base and J 3 bases, with 12 bases left between them. CDR3 length: 15 residues. Germline CDR1 SGHNT, CDR2 YENEEA. Libraries were prepared by immunoSEQ multiplex PCR; TCRdb keeps only in-frame clonotypes and omits some of them. The table shows approximately 18,000 clones, with approximately 80% occurring only once. As concerns this clone: The antigen is unknown.

Time point meaning: recipient sample about 28 days before transplant, after cytoreduction. This TCR was recovered from a man aged 55 to 70 with acute myeloid leukemia. Some clones in this sample may be carry-over from other donors' samples. The chain is built from TRBV11-3 and TRBJ2-5; D perhaps matches TRBD1 (6 bases). The material was peripheral blood mononuclear cells, obtained before stem cell transplant. The CDR3 DNA sequence: TGTGCCAGCAGCTTAGCTGGCAGGGGCAAAGAGACCCAGTACTTC. Translated: CASSLAGRGKETQYF. Full variable domain (remainder filled in from reference TRBV11-3 and TRBJ2-5): EAGVVQSPRYKIIEKKQPVAFWCNPISGHNTLYWYLQNLGQGPELLIRYENEEAVDDSQLPKDRFSAERLKGVDSTLKIQPAELGDSAVYLCASSLAGRGKETQYFGPGTRLLVL.